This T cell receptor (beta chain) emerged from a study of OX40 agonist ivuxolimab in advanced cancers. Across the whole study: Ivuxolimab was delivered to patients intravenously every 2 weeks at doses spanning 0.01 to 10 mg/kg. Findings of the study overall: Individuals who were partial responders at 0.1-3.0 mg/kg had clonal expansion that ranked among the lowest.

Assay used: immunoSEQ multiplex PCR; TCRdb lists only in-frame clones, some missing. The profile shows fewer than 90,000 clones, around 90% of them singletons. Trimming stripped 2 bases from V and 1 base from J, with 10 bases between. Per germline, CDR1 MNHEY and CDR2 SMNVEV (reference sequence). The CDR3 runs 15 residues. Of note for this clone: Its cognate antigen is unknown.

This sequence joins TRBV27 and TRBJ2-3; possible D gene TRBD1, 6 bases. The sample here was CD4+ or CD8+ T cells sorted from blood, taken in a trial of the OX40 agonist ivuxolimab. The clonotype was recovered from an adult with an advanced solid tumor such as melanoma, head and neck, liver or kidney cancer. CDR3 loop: CASSLPGAGTDTQYF. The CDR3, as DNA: TGTGCCAGCAGTTTACCAGGGGCCGGCACAGATACGCAGTATTTT.